One sample yielded the 14 T cell receptor beta chains listed below, sequenced in a study of T cell responses to AZD1222 COVID-19 vaccine. Assay used: immunoSEQ multiplex PCR; TCRdb lists only in-frame clones, some missing. The sample consists of tens of thousands of clones, about 89% of them appearing once. Sequenced here: peripheral blood, sampled on day 0 of AZD1222 vaccination. The receptors shown here come from an adult in good health.

J is TRBJ1-5 and V is TRBV6-2 or TRBV6-3, with unresolved D. Trimming removed 2 bases at V and 5 bases at J, with 13 bases between. The CDR3 runs 15 residues. Germline assignment: CDR1 MNHEY and CDR2 SVGEGT. DNA for the CDR3: TGTGCCAGCAGTTACCCCCGCACCTCGGATCAGCCCCAGCATTTT. Its protein product is CASSYPRTSDQPQHF.

This clone was seen a single time. CDR3 region: CASSSPAGLSYEQYF. CDR3 DNA: TGTGCCAGCAGCTCCCCCGCGGGCCTCTCCTACGAGCAGTACTTC. The chain links TRBV7-9 to TRBJ2-7; D is possibly TRBD2 (5 bases). The CDR3 is made up of 15 amino acids. The V end was cut by 4 bases, the J end by 0 bases, with 13 bases between. Per the germline V gene, CDR1 is SEHNR and CDR2 is FQNEAQ (reference sequence).

This clone was seen once. The chain employs TRBV4-1 and TRBJ2-5, with a weak D call TRBD2 (6 bases). The CDR3 sequence is 15 residues long. V shed 1 base and J shed 2 bases, with 11 bases lying between them. Germline lookup yields CDR1 MGHRA and CDR2 YSYEKL. This CDR3 is CASSQGAGTQETQYF. The CDR3 nucleotides are TGCGCCAGCAGCCAAGGAGCGGGTACGCAAGAGACCCAGTACTTC.

This chain connects TRBV6-2 or TRBV6-3 to TRBJ1-5, with a tentative D call TRBD1 (5 bases). Germline V gives CDR1 MNHEY, CDR2 SVGEGT. Deletions cut 2 bases from V and 2 bases from J, with 10 bases between. The CDR3 is 15 residues long. The CDR3 bases are TGTGCCAGCAGTTACAGGGGCGGGGGCAATCAGCCCCAGCATTTT. The encoded protein is CASSYRGGGNQPQHF.

This chain connects TRBV5-1 to TRBJ1-2; the match to TRBD1 covers 8 bases. The germline V gene has CDR1 SGHRS and CDR2 YFSETQ. This CDR3 is built from 14 residues. J lost 9 bases, V lost 5 bases, and 12 bases had no gene match. This CDR3 is CASSQTGAGERYTF. The CDR3 DNA sequence: TGCGCCAGCAGTCAGACAGGGGCCGGAGAGCGCTACACCTTC.

V is TRBV11-2 and J is TRBJ2-7; D might be TRBD2 (6 bases). This CDR3 has 15 amino acids. The germline V gene encodes CDR1 SGHAT and CDR2 FQNNGV. The ends were cut back, 1 base at V and 0 bases at J, with 10 bases in the middle. In nucleotides, the CDR3 is TGTGCCAGCAGCTTAGTCGCGGGACCCTCCTACGAGCAGTACTTC. It codes for CASSLVAGPSYEQYF.

The chain uses TRBV3-1 (or the pseudogene TRBV3-2) and TRBJ1-3; D is uncertain. CDR1 is LGHDT, CDR2 YNNKEL, per germline (reference sequence). The CDR3 length is 12 residues. V was trimmed by 4 bases and J by 5 bases, leaving 6 bases between them. This CDR3 is CASSPGRNTIYF. For the CDR3, the DNA is TGTGCCAGCAGCCCCGGGCGAAACACCATATATTTT.

The genes are TRBV3-1 (or the pseudogene TRBV3-2) and TRBJ2-1, with D possibly TRBD1 on 5 matching bases. Germline lookup yields CDR1 LGHDT and CDR2 YNNKEL (reference sequence). Trimming removed 2 bases at V and 1 base at J, with 6 bases between. The CDR3 totals 14 residues. CDR3 DNA sequence: TGTGCCAGCAGCCAATGGACATCCTACAATGAGCAGTTCTTC. Its translation: CASSQWTSYNEQFF.

V and J are TRBV5-1 and TRBJ2-7; 9 bases are shared with TRBD1. J lost 5 bases, V lost 2 bases, and 11 bases had no gene match. The CDR3 is made up of 16 amino acids. CDR1 is SGHRS, CDR2 YFSETQ, per germline. The CDR3 region is CASSFGTGFAGDEQYF. CDR3 DNA sequence: TGCGCCAGCAGCTTCGGGACAGGGTTCGCAGGCGACGAGCAGTACTTC.

This clone was seen just once. V is TRBV6-1 and J is TRBJ2-1; 7 bases are shared with TRBD2. The germline gives CDR1 MNHNS, CDR2 SASEGT. Trimming at V came to 3 bases and at J to 10 bases, leaving 15 bases not matched to a gene. The CDR3 totals 16 residues. Here the CDR3 reads CASSDRAGWDSNEQFF. CDR3 nucleotide sequence: TGTGCCAGCAGTGACCGAGCGGGATGGGATTCTAACGAGCAGTTCTTC.

The chain links TRBV5-1 to TRBJ2-7; TRBD1 agrees at 9 bases. Germline CDR1 reads SGHRS; CDR2 reads YFSETQ. V dropped 3 bases and J dropped 3; count of bases not matched to a gene: 10. The CDR3 is 16 residues long. The CDR3 is CASSWGTGSRFYEQYF. The CDR3 nucleotides read TGCGCCAGCAGCTGGGGGACAGGGTCGAGATTCTACGAGCAGTACTTC.

The V call is TRBV2, the J call TRBJ2-3, with D perhaps given as TRBD1 or TRBD2 (5 bases each). This CDR3 spans 16 amino acids. The V and J ends lost 2 bases and 3 bases respectively, with 15 bases between them. The V gene's germline CDR1 is SNHLY and CDR2 FYNNEI. CDR3 bases: TGTGCCAGCAGTGAAAGGGGTAATCGGGGTACAGATACGCAGTATTTT. Translated: CASSERGNRGTDTQYF.

CDR3 residues: CASSPPEGSGTQYF. Written as DNA, the CDR3 is TGTGCCAGCAGTCCCCCGGAGGGCTCGGGGACGCAGTATTTT. The genes are TRBV27 and TRBJ2-3; D is possibly TRBD2 (6 bases). The ends were cut back, 5 bases at V and 9 bases at J, with 18 bases in the middle. Germline V CDR1 and CDR2: MNHEY, SMNVEV (reference sequence). This CDR3 has 14 residues.

J is TRBJ2-3 and V is TRBV5-4; 9 nucleotides align to TRBD1. This CDR3 region has 15 residues. Trimming cost V 7 bases and J 3 bases; bases outside gene matches: 9. Germline lookup yields CDR1 SGHNT and CDR2 YYREEE (reference sequence). The CDR3 is CASGPKGQGTDTQYF. Written as DNA, the CDR3 is TGTGCCAGCGGACCTAAGGGACAGGGTACAGATACGCAGTATTTT.